This T cell receptor (beta chain) came from a study of blood T cell repertoires in COVID-19. Method: immunoSEQ multiplex PCR; TCRdb's copy keeps in-frame clones and lacks some. The sample holds tens of thousands of clones, around 92% seen once. Germline loops: CDR1 SGHNT, CDR2 YYREEE (reference sequence). This CDR3 is built from 16 residues. J lost 5 bases, V lost 0 bases, and 4 bases had no gene match. The V call is TRBV5-4, the J call TRBJ1-6, with TRBD1 matching 8 bases. The TCR was taken from a woman between 45 and 65 years old in a cohort sampled during active COVID-19. Specimen: peripheral blood. The CDR3 DNA reads TGTGCCAGCAGCTTGGGGCAGGGGGCTCATAATTCACCCCTCCACTTT. Translating gives CASSLGQGAHNSPLHF.